The 29 T cell receptor beta chains below all came from one sample that was sequenced in a study of T cell repertoires in cytomegalovirus infection. One entry per CDR3 protein, called by TCRdb with MiXCR from the reads. The data show a few hundred thousand distinct CDR3 sequences, approximately 13% seen once. The sequencing sample was made of PBMCs. The receptors here all came from a human donor in good health (CMV status not recorded). Some clones in this sample may be carry-over from other donors' samples.

This clonotype was recorded at least ten times. V gene TRBV28 combines with J gene TRBJ1-1, with 7 positions matching TRBD1. Germline V gene lookup returns CDR1 MDHEN and CDR2 SYDVKM. The trim removed 6 bases at V and 0 bases at J, leaving 7 bases unmatched. There are 15 residues in the CDR3. The CDR3 sequence is CASSLRGQMNTEAFF. The CDR3 DNA reads TGTGCCAGCAGCCTGAGGGGACAGATGAACACTGAAGCTTTCTTT.

The chain is built from TRBV12-3 or TRBV12-4 and TRBJ2-3; a possible D gene is TRBD2 (6 bases). V was trimmed by 6 bases and J by 5 bases, leaving 9 bases between them. CDR3 length: 12 residues. The DNA of the CDR3 is TGTGCCAGCAGAATGGGGGGAGATACGCAGTATTTT. This encodes CASRMGGDTQYF.

This chain joins TRBV4-1 and TRBJ2-7, with 7 positions matching TRBD1. CDR3 size: 17 residues. The V and J ends lost 0 bases and 4 bases, in that order; junction bases with no gene match: 12. The germline gives CDR1 MGHRA, CDR2 YSYEKL. Written as DNA, the CDR3 is TGCGCCAGCAGCCAAGAATTCGAGCTTGACAGGGCTTACGAGCAGTACTTC. Translation: CASSQEFELDRAYEQYF.

This chain links TRBV29-1 with TRBJ1-2, with no clear D. Germline V gene data show CDR1 as SQVTM and CDR2 as ANQGSEA. V lost 7 bases and J lost 7, with 22 bases in between. The CDR3 extends over 14 amino acids. The CDR3 region has the DNA TGCAGCGCTGGGCCGCGTGAAGTACTTACTGGCTACACCTTC. It is translated as CSAGPREVLTGYTF.

The V gene is TRBV6-1, the J gene TRBJ2-2; no definite D call. Germline assignment: CDR1 MNHNS and CDR2 SASEGT. V was shortened by 7 bases and J by 8 bases, with 8 bases between the two germline ends. CDR3 length: 11 residues. The CDR3: CASTQLGELFF. CDR3 nucleotide sequence: TGTGCCAGCACCCAATTGGGGGAGCTGTTTTTT.

The rearrangement joins TRBV20-1 to TRBJ2-1; the match to TRBD2 covers 14 bases. The CDR3 covers 16 residues. The germline CDR1 and CDR2 sequences are DFQATT and SNEGSKA (reference sequence). The V gene end was trimmed by 6 bases and the J gene end by 9 bases; junction bases not matched to a gene: 13. In nucleotides, the CDR3 is TGCAGTGCCCCGACTAGCGGGGGGGCCTCTCGTGGTGAGCAGTTCTTC. Translated, it gives CSAPTSGGASRGEQFF.

This clonotype has only one observation. The V call is TRBV7-9, the J call TRBJ2-5, with D uncertain. The CDR3 contains 15 residues. Germline lookup yields CDR1 SEHNR and CDR2 FQNEAQ (reference sequence). V was pared by 5 bases and J by 5 bases, with 18 bases between. Here the CDR3 reads CASSPSPSVTETQYF. The CDR3 region has the DNA TGTGCCAGCAGCCCATCACCGTCCGTTACTGAGACCCAGTACTTC.

The chain links TRBV12-3 or TRBV12-4 to TRBJ2-1; D call uncertain. This CDR3 is 14 amino acids long. V was cut by 2 bases and J by 5 bases, with 10 bases left in between. CDR3 nucleotide sequence: TGTGCCAGCAGTTTATCTAGGGTAAACAATGAGCAGTTCTTC. Amino acids: CASSLSRVNNEQFF.

The chain has TRBV2 and TRBJ1-1; D gene unclear. CDR1 SNHLY and CDR2 FYNNEI come from the germline V gene. V lost 4 bases, J lost 1 base, and 7 bases lay in between. The CDR3 sequence is 13 residues long. The CDR3 loop is CASSADGNTEAFF. The CDR3 region has the DNA TGTGCCAGCAGTGCGGACGGGAACACTGAAGCTTTCTTT. Complete variable domain (other parts from reference TRBV2 and TRBJ1-1): EPEVTQTPSHQVTQMGQEVILRCVPISNHLYFYWYRQILGQKVEFLVSFYNNEISEKSEIFDDQFSVERPDGSNFTLKIRSTKLEDSAMYFCASSADGNTEAFFGQGTRLTVV.

The table lists this clonotype with many counts. V gene TRBV5-6 combines with J gene TRBJ2-6; D gene ambiguous. V was cut by 4 bases and J by 0 bases, with 17 bases left in between. The CDR3 spans 18 residues. CDR1 and CDR2 (germline): SGHDT, YYEEEE. CDR3 region: CASSALLRLNSGANVLTF. CDR3 sequence (DNA): TGTGCCAGCAGCGCCCTTTTAAGGTTAAACTCTGGGGCCAACGTCCTGACTTTC.

In this sample, this clonotype turned up many times. The V gene is TRBV12-3 or TRBV12-4, the J gene TRBJ2-3; 9 nucleotides agree with TRBD1. The CDR3 runs 14 residues. The ends lost 6 bases at V and 8 bases at J; junction bases unmatched: 9. CDR3 in amino acids: CASRQGQGPSTQYF. CDR3 nucleotides: TGTGCCAGCAGGCAAGGACAGGGGCCCTCTACGCAGTATTTT.

This clonotype was picked up many times. A junction end diverges from the germline sequence, so it may reflect a read error. V and J are TRBV7-7 and TRBJ2-1; 7 nucleotides align to TRBD2. Per germline, CDR1 SSHAT and CDR2 FNYEAQ (reference sequence). The CDR3 runs to 17 residues. The CDR3 reads CASSPLLAQSSYNEQFF. CDR3 nucleotides: TGTGCTAGCAGCCCACTACTAGCGCAAAGCTCCTACAATGAGCAGTTCTTC.

The V gene is TRBV9, the J gene TRBJ2-2, with D uncertain. V shed 0 bases and J shed 4 bases, with 13 bases lying between them. This CDR3 region has 16 residues. CDR1 is SGDLS and CDR2 is YYNGEE in the germline V gene. In nucleotides, the CDR3 is TGTGCCAGCAGCGTAGTACCGGACGGCGGCACCGGGGAGCTGTTTTTT. Translation gives CASSVVPDGGTGELFF. The whole variable domain, filled in from reference TRBV9 and TRBJ2-2, reads DSGVTQTPKHLITATGQRVTLRCSPRSGDLSVYWYQQSLDQGLQFLIQYYNGEERAKGNILERFSAQQFPDLHSELNLSSLELGDSALYFCASSVVPDGGTGELFFGEGSRLTVL.

With regard to this clonotype: Since the CDR3 does not end with the conserved phenylalanine or tryptophan, this likely comes from a read error. The limits of the CDR3 on the DNA are not certain, so only TCRdb's listed CDR3 is given. The genes are TRBV20-1 and TRBJ1-4; TRBD1, the table's D call, lacks a check against the DNA. Including both end residues, the CDR3 is 13 amino acids long. Germline CDR1 reads DFQATT; CDR2 reads SNEGSKA (reference sequence). The CDR3: CSAATDLGLLVLS.

This clonotype was detected many times. The rearrangement joins TRBV7-2 to TRBJ1-2; D is undetermined. CDR3 length equals 15 residues. The ends were cut back, 4 bases at V and 6 bases at J, with 18 bases in the middle. CDR1 is SGHTA and CDR2 is FQGNSA in the germline V gene. The CDR3 region has the DNA TGTGCCAGCAGCTCGGATTTTGGGGTGCGCCATGGCTACACCTTC. This translates into CASSSDFGVRHGYTF.

This clonotype ranks as medium-sized (0.01 to 0.1%). The genes are TRBV7-2 and TRBJ1-1, with D tentatively TRBD1 (5 bases). Trimming pared 4 bases from V and 1 base from J, leaving 16 bases between. The CDR3 runs 16 residues. Germline lookup yields CDR1 SGHTA and CDR2 FQGNSA. The CDR3: CASSSRGGAGNTEAFF. The CDR3 DNA sequence: TGTGCCAGCAGCTCACGGGGGGGTGCAGGGAACACTGAAGCTTTCTTT.

This clonotype was seen ten or more times. V is TRBV28 and J is TRBJ2-3; 11 nucleotides match TRBD2. The V segment lost 5 bases and the J segment 0 bases; nucleotides outside the gene matches: 4. The CDR3 has 16 amino acids. Germline loops: CDR1 MDHEN, CDR2 SYDVKM. The DNA for the CDR3 is TGTGCCAGCAGTCCCCGACTAGCGGGAAGCACAGATACGCAGTATTTT. Protein: CASSPRLAGSTDTQYF. The complete variable domain, with remaining parts taken from reference TRBV28 and TRBJ2-3, reads DVKVTQSSRYLVKRTGEKVFLECVQDMDHENMFWYRQDPGLGLRLIYFSYDVKMKEKGDIPEGYSVSREKKERFSLILESASTNQTSMYLCASSPRLAGSTDTQYFGPGTRLTVL.

Note on this clonotype: Compared with germline, one end of the junction differs, possibly owing to a read error. The CDR3 DNA reads TGTGCCAGCAGCACCCGGGACCGGTATGCAACTGATGAAAAACTGTTTTTT. Translating gives CASSTRDRYATDEKLFF. This chain links TRBV7-3 with TRBJ1-4; a weak D match, TRBD1 (5 bases). The CDR3 consists of 17 residues. Germline V gene lookup returns CDR1 SGHTA and CDR2 FQGTGA.

This rearrangement joins TRBV5-1 to TRBJ2-3, with 7 bases lining up with TRBD2. CDR1 and CDR2 (germline): SGHRS, YFSETQ. V shed 4 bases, J shed 1 base, and the junction held 6 bases outside the gene matches. There are 15 residues in the CDR3. The CDR3 DNA follows: TGCGCCAGCAGCCGCGAGGGACTACGCACAGATACGCAGTATTTT. It yields the protein CASSREGLRTDTQYF.

V usage is TRBV5-4 and J usage is TRBJ2-2; D is undetermined. V was clipped by 0 bases and J by 5 bases, with 8 bases between them. There are 14 residues in the CDR3. Germline loops: CDR1 SGHNT, CDR2 YYREEE (reference sequence). Written as DNA, the CDR3 is TGTGCCAGCAGCTTGGGCCTACATACCGGGGAGCTGTTTTTT. Translated, it gives CASSLGLHTGELFF.

In this sample, this clonotype turned up many times. The genes are TRBV7-9 and TRBJ2-7, with TRBD1 identical over 10 bases. CDR1 and CDR2 (germline): SEHNR, FQNEAQ (reference sequence). After removal of 5 bases from V and 3 bases from J, the junction contained 7 bases not matched to a gene. This CDR3 is built from 15 residues. CDR3 bases: TGTGCCAGCAGCGGATCCGGGACAGGGGTCTACGAGCAGTACTTC. Amino acids: CASSGSGTGVYEQYF.

The sample holds a few counts of this clonotype. The chain has TRBV29-1 and TRBJ1-2, with D possibly matching TRBD1 (5 bases). This CDR3 has 14 residues. The V gene lost 6 bases and the J gene lost 6 bases, with 20 bases spanning the gap. The germline CDR1 and CDR2 sequences are SQVTM and ANQGSEA. CDR3 residues: CSVETGSGTHGYTF. The DNA of the CDR3 is TGCAGCGTGGAAACGGGGTCAGGGACTCATGGCTACACCTTC.

This clonotype was counted a few times. The rearrangement uses TRBV20-1 and TRBJ1-5, with TRBD1 identical over 7 bases. Trimming took 6 bases from V and 7 from J; bases not matched to a gene: 12. This CDR3 comprises 14 residues. Germline V gene sequence: CDR1 DFQATT, CDR2 SNEGSKA (reference sequence). CDR3 nucleotides: TGCAGTGCCCCAGGGGGGGGACAGCAACAGCCCCAGCATTTT. It translates to CSAPGGGQQQPQHF.

This clonotype has more than one count but fewer than ten. The rearrangement joins TRBV6-8 to TRBJ2-1; 10 nucleotides line up with TRBD1. The CDR3 sequence is 18 residues long. V dropped 8 bases and J dropped 7; count of bases not matched to a gene: 20. Germline V gene data show CDR1 as MNHGY and CDR2 as SAAAGT. The CDR3 coding sequence is TGTGCCAGCGTAGTAAGCCAGGACCGGGACAGGGGTAAGAATGAGCAGTTCTTC. As protein: CASVVSQDRDRGKNEQFF.

This clonotype was seen ten or more times. The rearrangement joins TRBV28 to TRBJ2-7, with a possible D match to TRBD2 (5 bases). V lost 7 bases to trimming and J lost 4 bases, with 17 bases between them. Germline-derived CDR1 and CDR2 are MDHEN and SYDVKM. CDR3 length: 14 amino acids. The DNA for the CDR3 is TGTGCCAGCACCGAGGGTGGGTGGGCTTACGAGCAGTACTTC. Protein product: CASTEGGWAYEQYF.

This clonotype appeared many times. The V gene is TRBV28, the J gene TRBJ1-1; the D gene is possibly TRBD1 (6 bases). Germline loops: CDR1 MDHEN, CDR2 SYDVKM. The CDR3 consists of 13 residues. V lost 4 bases and J 10 bases, leaving 16 bases between the germline ends. CDR3 coding DNA: TGTGCCAGCAGTTCCACAGGGAGGGAAGGAGCTTTCTTT. This sequence encodes CASSSTGREGAFF.

Only a few counts were recorded for this clonotype. In DNA, the CDR3 is TGTGCCAGCAGCTTAACCGATGAGACCCAGTACTTC. Amino acids: CASSLTDETQYF. The genes are TRBV7-4 and TRBJ2-5; D uncertain. CDR3 length equals 12 residues. V gave up 2 bases and J gave up 5 bases, with 6 bases separating them. Germline lookup yields CDR1 SGHVT and CDR2 SQSDAQ.

This clonotype was observed many times. Germline is not matched at one junction end, which may reflect a read error. The CDR3: CASSLEGGWADTQYF. CDR3 sequence (DNA): TGTGCTAGCAGCTTAGAAGGGGGCTGGGCAGATACGCAGTATTTT. This chain joins TRBV7-6 and TRBJ2-3, with 7 positions matching TRBD1. CDR1 is SGHVS, CDR2 FNYEAQ, per germline. The CDR3 totals 15 residues.

In its sample, this clonotype was seen many times. V and J are TRBV15 and TRBJ1-1; 8 bases are shared with TRBD1. Unmatched junction bases numbered 9, after V lost 2 bases and J lost 7 bases. Germline CDR1 LNHNV, CDR2 YYDKDF (reference sequence). This CDR3 is 15 amino acids long. CDR3 nucleotides: TGTGCCACCAGCAGACTGAGACAGGGGAGCGTTGAAGCTTTCTTT. Protein product: CATSRLRQGSVEAFF.